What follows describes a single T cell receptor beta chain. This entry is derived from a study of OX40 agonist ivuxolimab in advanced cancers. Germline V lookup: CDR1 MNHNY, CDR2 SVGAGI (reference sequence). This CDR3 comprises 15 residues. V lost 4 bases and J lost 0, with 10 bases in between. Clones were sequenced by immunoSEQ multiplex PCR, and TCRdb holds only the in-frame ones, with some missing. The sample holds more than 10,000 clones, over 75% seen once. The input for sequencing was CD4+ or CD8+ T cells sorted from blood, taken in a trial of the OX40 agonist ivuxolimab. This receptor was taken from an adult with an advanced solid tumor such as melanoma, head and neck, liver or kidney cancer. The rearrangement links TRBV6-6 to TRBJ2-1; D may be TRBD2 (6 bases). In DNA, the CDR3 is TGTGCCAGCAGTTGGACTACAAGCTCCTACAATGAGCAGTTCTTC. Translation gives CASSWTTSSYNEQFF.